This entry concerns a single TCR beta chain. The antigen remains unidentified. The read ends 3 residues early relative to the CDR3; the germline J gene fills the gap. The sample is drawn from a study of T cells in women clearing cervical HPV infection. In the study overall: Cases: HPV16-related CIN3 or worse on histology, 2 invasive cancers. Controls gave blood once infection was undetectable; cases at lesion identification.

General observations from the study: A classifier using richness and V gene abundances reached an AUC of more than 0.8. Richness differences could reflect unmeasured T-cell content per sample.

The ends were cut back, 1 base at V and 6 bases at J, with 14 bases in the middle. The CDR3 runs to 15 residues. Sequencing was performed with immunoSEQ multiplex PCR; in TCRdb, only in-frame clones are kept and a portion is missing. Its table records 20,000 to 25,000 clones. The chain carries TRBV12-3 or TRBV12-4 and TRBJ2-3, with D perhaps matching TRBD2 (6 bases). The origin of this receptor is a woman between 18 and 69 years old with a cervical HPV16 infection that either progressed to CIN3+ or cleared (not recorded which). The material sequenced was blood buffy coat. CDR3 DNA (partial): TGTGCCAGCAGTTTAGAAGGCGGGGCCCGCGATACG. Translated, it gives CASSLEGGARDT. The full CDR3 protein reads CASSLEGGARDTQYF.